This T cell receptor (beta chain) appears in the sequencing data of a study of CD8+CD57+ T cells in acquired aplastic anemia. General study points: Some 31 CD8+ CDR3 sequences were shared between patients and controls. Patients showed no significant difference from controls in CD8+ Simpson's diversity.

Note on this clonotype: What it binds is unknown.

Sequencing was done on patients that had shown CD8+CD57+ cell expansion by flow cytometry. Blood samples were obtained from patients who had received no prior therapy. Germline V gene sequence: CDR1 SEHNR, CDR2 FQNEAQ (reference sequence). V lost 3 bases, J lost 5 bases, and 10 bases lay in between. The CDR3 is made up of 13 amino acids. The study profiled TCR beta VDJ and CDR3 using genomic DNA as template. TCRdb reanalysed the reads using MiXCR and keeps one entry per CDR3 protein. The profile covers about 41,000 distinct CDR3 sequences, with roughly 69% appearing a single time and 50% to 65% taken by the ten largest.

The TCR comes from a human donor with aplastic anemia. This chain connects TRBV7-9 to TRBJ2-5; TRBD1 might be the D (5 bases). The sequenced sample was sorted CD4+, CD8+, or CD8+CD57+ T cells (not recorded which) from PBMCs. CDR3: CASSLAGYETQYF. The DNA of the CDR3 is TGTGCCAGCAGCTTGGCAGGGTACGAGACCCAGTACTTC.